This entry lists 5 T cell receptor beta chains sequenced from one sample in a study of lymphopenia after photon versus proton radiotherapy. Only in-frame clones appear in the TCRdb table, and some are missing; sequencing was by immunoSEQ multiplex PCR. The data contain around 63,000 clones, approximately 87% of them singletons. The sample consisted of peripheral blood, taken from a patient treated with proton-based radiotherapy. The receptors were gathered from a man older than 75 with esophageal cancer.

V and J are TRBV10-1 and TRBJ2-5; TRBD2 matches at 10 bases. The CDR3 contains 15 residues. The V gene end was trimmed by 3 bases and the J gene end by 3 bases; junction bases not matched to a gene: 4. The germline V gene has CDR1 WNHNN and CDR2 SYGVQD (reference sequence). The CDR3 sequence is CASSEALAGEETQYF. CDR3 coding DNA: TGCGCCAGCAGTGAAGCTCTAGCGGGGGAAGAGACCCAGTACTTC.

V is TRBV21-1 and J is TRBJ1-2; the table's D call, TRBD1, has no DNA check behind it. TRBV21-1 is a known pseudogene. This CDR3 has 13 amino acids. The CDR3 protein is CASSLDSQYGYTF. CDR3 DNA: TGTGCCAGCTCACTTGACAGTCAATATGGCTACACCTTC.

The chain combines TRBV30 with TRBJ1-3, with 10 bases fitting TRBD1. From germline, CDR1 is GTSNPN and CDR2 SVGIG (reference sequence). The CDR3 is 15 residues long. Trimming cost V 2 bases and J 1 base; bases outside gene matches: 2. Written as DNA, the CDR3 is TGTGCCTGGAGTTGGGACAGGGGATCTGGAAACACCATATATTTT. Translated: CAWSWDRGSGNTIYF.

The CDR3 coding sequence is TGTGCCAGTAAGGACAGGGTAGGTCAGCCCCAGCATTTT. It encodes CASKDRVGQPQHF. The chain carries TRBV19 and TRBJ1-5, with TRBD1 identical over 8 bases. Germline V gene sequence: CDR1 LNHDA, CDR2 SQIVND (reference sequence). Germline trimming cut 7 bases from V and 6 bases from J; bases unmatched to any gene: 5. The CDR3 has 13 amino acids.

The CDR3 loop is CASSLVWQAYNEQFF. The CDR3 DNA reads TGTGCCAGCAGCTTAGTATGGCAGGCCTACAATGAGCAGTTCTTC. The chain couples TRBV7-2 to TRBJ2-1; D gene uncertain. V lost 1 base to trimming and J lost 2 bases, with 9 bases between them. This CDR3 is 15 amino acids long. Germline CDR1 reads SGHTA; CDR2 reads FQGNSA. Full variable domain (rest looked up from reference TRBV7-2 and TRBJ2-1): GAGVSQSPSNKVTEKGKDVELRCDPISGHTALYWYRQSLGQGLEFLIYFQGNSAPDKSGLPSDRFSAERTGGSVSTLTIQRTQQEDSAVYLCASSLVWQAYNEQFFGPGTRLTVL.